The 21 T cell receptor beta chains in this list originate from one sample, sequenced in a study of response to subunit inactivated influenza vaccine. MiXCR was run by TCRdb on the RT-PCR reads, yielding one entry per CDR3 protein. The table shows approximately 680,000 distinct CDR3 sequences, with about a sixth occurring only once. The material was PBMCs from blood, obtained 11 to 12 days after vaccination. The receptors were sampled from a man aged 50 to 59 who received an inactivated influenza vaccine.

This clonotype turned up a few times. CDR3 sequence reads: CASSELSGRVETQYF. The CDR3 DNA is TGTGCCAGCAGTGAGCTTAGCGGGAGAGTGGAGACCCAGTACTTC. V and J are TRBV2 and TRBJ2-5; 9 positions match TRBD2. This CDR3 has 15 amino acids. Germline V gene lookup returns CDR1 SNHLY and CDR2 FYNNEI. V was clipped by 3 bases and J by 5 bases; unmatched bases: 7.

This clonotype was observed a few times. The chain carries TRBV20-1 and TRBJ2-2, with TRBD2 matching over 8 bases. V lost 5 bases to trimming and J lost 7 bases; unmatched junction nucleotides: 12. This CDR3 is 15 amino acids long. Germline CDR1 DFQATT, CDR2 SNEGSKA (reference sequence). CDR3 in amino acids: CSAEDGGGADGELFF. DNA of the CDR3: TGCAGTGCTGAGGACGGGGGGGGCGCGGACGGGGAGCTGTTTTTT.

The table lists this clonotype with a few counts. The chain recombines TRBV5-1 with TRBJ2-5; D tentatively fits TRBD1 or TRBD2 (6 bases each). This CDR3 is built from 15 residues. Germline V gene data show CDR1 as SGHRS and CDR2 as YFSETQ. The V and J ends lost 4 bases and 1 base respectively, with 14 bases between them. DNA of the CDR3: TGCGCCAGCAGCCTAGGACAGACTAGCCAAGAGACCCAGTACTTC. It yields the protein CASSLGQTSQETQYF.

This clonotype was seen a few times. V usage is TRBV6-2 or TRBV6-3 and J usage is TRBJ2-1; D might be TRBD1 or TRBD2, each matching 5 bases. Per the germline V gene, CDR1 is MNHEY and CDR2 is SVGEGT. Trimming cost V 7 bases and J 8 bases, with 18 bases left between them. The CDR3 is made up of 14 amino acids. The CDR3 protein is CASTSGRGRYEQFF. The DNA of the CDR3 is TGTGCCAGCACCAGCGGTAGGGGCCGCTATGAGCAGTTCTTC.

The rearrangement links TRBV5-1 to TRBJ2-3, with 7 positions matching TRBD2. Germline lookup yields CDR1 SGHRS and CDR2 YFSETQ. The CDR3 contains 15 residues. Trimming cost V 0 bases and J 4 bases; bases outside gene matches: 5. The CDR3 sequence is CASSLGSGDSDTQYF. The CDR3 DNA reads as TGCGCCAGCAGCTTGGGAAGCGGGGACTCAGATACGCAGTATTTT.

In this sample, this clonotype turned up a few times. The chain recombines TRBV20-1 with TRBJ1-2; TRBD1 aligns across 8 bases. Losses at the gene ends were 2 bases for V and 0 bases for J; bases not matched to a gene: 11. Per germline, CDR1 DFQATT and CDR2 SNEGSKA (reference sequence). CDR3 length equals 17 residues. The chain's CDR3 is CSARISGQGASNYGYTF. In DNA form, the CDR3 reads TGCAGTGCTAGAATTTCGGGGCAGGGGGCGTCTAACTATGGCTACACCTTC.

There are many counts of this clonotype. A junction boundary mismatches the germline segment, possibly from a read error. This sequence joins TRBV7-2 and TRBJ2-1; D unclear. The CDR3 has 14 amino acids. Germline CDR1 reads SGHTA; CDR2 reads FQGNSA. CDR3 coding DNA: TGTGCCGGCCCGGTGCAGATCTCCAACAATGAGCAGTTCTTC. The encoded protein is CAGPVQISNNEQFF.

A word on this clonotype: The junction departs from the called germline gene at one end, perhaps through a read error. The gene calls are TRBV7-8 and TRBJ2-1, with a tentative D call TRBD1 (5 bases). Germline CDR1 is SGHVS and CDR2 is FQNEAQ. CDR3 length: 13 residues. CDR3 region: CASRTARVNQQFF. CDR3 DNA sequence: TGTGCCAGCAGAACCGCCAGGGTCAATCAGCAGTTCTTC.

This clonotype was recorded a few times. The chain couples TRBV11-2 to TRBJ2-1; 16 bases agree with TRBD2. After removal of 7 bases from V and 15 bases from J, the junction contained 6 bases not matched to a gene. Germline V gene data show CDR1 as SGHAT and CDR2 as FQNNGV. This CDR3 contains 13 residues. DNA of the CDR3: TGTGCCAGCACCGGGACTAGCGGGGGGGTGCCGTTCTTC. This encodes CASTGTSGGVPFF.

This clonotype was observed a handful of times. V is TRBV4-3 and J is TRBJ2-2; TRBD1 aligns across 9 bases. The CDR3 has 16 residues. J gave up 4 bases and V 1 base, and 4 bases lay outside the gene matches. Per the germline V gene, CDR1 is LGHNA and CDR2 is YSLEER. The CDR3 DNA reads TGCGCCAGCAGCCAAGTTTTGACAGGGGGCACCGGGGAGCTGTTTTTT. Its translation is CASSQVLTGGTGELFF.

The rearrangement links TRBV20-1 to TRBJ2-1; 7 nucleotides line up with TRBD2. Trimming cost V 3 bases and J 0 bases; bases outside gene matches: 11. Per the germline V gene, CDR1 is DFQATT and CDR2 is SNEGSKA (reference sequence). The CDR3 is made up of 17 amino acids. The DNA of the CDR3 is TGCAGTGCTAGGCGGGGGATTTGGGGGAGCTCCTACAATGAGCAGTTCTTC. Its protein is CSARRGIWGSSYNEQFF.

This rearrangement joins TRBV20-1 to TRBJ2-7; TRBD2 is a possible D gene (5 bases). The CDR3 runs 14 residues. V was shortened by 3 bases and J by 0 bases, with 12 bases between the two germline ends. Germline V lookup: CDR1 DFQATT, CDR2 SNEGSKA (reference sequence). CDR3 amino acids: CSASLAFDSYEQYF. CDR3 in DNA: TGCAGTGCTAGTCTAGCTTTCGACTCCTACGAGCAGTACTTC.

V and J are TRBV5-1 and TRBJ2-1; D may be TRBD1 (6 bases). The germline CDR1 and CDR2 sequences are SGHRS and YFSETQ. Trimming cost V 3 bases and J 4 bases, with 11 bases left between them. The CDR3 length is 14 residues. The CDR3 DNA follows: TGCGCCAGCAGCTCAGGACAGAGATACAATGAGCAGTTCTTC. This codes for CASSSGQRYNEQFF.

V is TRBV20-1 and J is TRBJ2-5; D gene unclear. CDR1 and CDR2 (germline): DFQATT, SNEGSKA (reference sequence). The CDR3 totals 10 residues. With 0 bases removed from V and 11 bases from J, the gap between germline ends came to 7 bases. Here the CDR3 reads CSARDGRQYF. For the CDR3, the DNA is TGCAGTGCTAGAGATGGAAGACAGTACTTC.

This clonotype was detected a few times. V is TRBV20-1 and J is TRBJ2-6, with TRBD1 matching over 8 bases. Germline V lookup: CDR1 DFQATT, CDR2 SNEGSKA (reference sequence). This CDR3 is built from 19 residues. J lost 0 bases, V lost 3 bases, and 13 bases had no gene match. Written as DNA, the CDR3 is TGCAGTGCTAGTGGACAGGGCGCCCTTTTGTTCTCTGGGGCCAACGTCCTGACTTTC. Translated: CSASGQGALLFSGANVLTF.

This clonotype occurred a few times. The chain couples TRBV5-6 to TRBJ2-2, with D tentatively TRBD1 or TRBD2 (5 bases each). This CDR3 is built from 15 residues. The germline V gene has CDR1 SGHDT and CDR2 YYEEEE. Trimming pared 0 bases from V and 4 bases from J, leaving 10 bases between. CDR3 in DNA: TGTGCCAGCAGCTTGGGGGGGAAGGGCACCGGGGAGCTGTTTTTT. Translated, it gives CASSLGGKGTGELFF.

The chain carries TRBV10-3 and TRBJ2-3; unclear D gene. Deletions cut 5 bases from V and 0 bases from J, with 15 bases between. The CDR3 is 16 residues long. CDR1 and CDR2 from the germline V gene are ENHRY and SYGVKD. The CDR3: CAISPRLGSSTDTQYF. The CDR3 DNA is TGTGCCATCAGTCCCAGGTTAGGCTCTAGCACAGATACGCAGTATTTT.

This clonotype turned up a few times. This chain connects TRBV5-1 to TRBJ2-1; D may correspond to TRBD1 or TRBD2 (5 bases each). Germline CDR1 reads SGHRS; CDR2 reads YFSETQ. Trimming removed 5 bases at V and 4 bases at J, with 10 bases between. This CDR3 has 13 residues. DNA of the CDR3: TGCGCCAGCAGGGGGACGGAATACAATGAGCAGTTCTTC. It specifies CASRGTEYNEQFF.

This clonotype was recorded at least ten times. This chain links TRBV5-1 with TRBJ2-3; possibly TRBD1 or TRBD2 for D (5 bases each). This CDR3 has 16 amino acids. Per germline, CDR1 SGHRS and CDR2 YFSETQ. Trimming cost V 4 bases and J 4 bases, with 19 bases left between them. The CDR3 here is CASSPREGARSDTQYF. In nucleotides, the CDR3 is TGCGCCAGCAGCCCCCGGGAAGGGGCTAGGTCAGATACGCAGTATTTT.

There are a few counts of this clonotype. The chain links TRBV29-1 to TRBJ2-1; 8 positions match TRBD2. CDR1 is SQVTM, CDR2 ANQGSEA, per germline. V shed 2 bases and J 7 bases; nucleotides not matched to a gene: 10. The length of the CDR3 is 15 residues. The CDR3 coding sequence is TGCAGCGTTGAAAAGGCAGCGGGAGTCCGAAATGAGCAGTTCTTC. Its protein is CSVEKAAGVRNEQFF.

This clonotype was seen a few times. V and J are TRBV10-3 and TRBJ2-7; 10 bases are shared with TRBD1. The CDR3 covers 16 residues. Per the germline V gene, CDR1 is ENHRY and CDR2 is SYGVKD. V lost 3 bases to trimming and J lost 2 bases; unmatched junction nucleotides: 7. The CDR3 DNA is TGTGCCATCAGTGACCGGACAGGGGGAGACACCTACGAGCAGTACTTC. It codes for CAISDRTGGDTYEQYF.